This note documents a single T cell receptor (beta chain) sequence. The CDR3 contains 14 residues. In germline, CDR1 is MNHEY, CDR2 SMNVEV (reference sequence). Deletions cut 4 bases from V and 6 bases from J, with 13 bases between. The data originate from a study of T cell responses to AZD1222 COVID-19 vaccine. Sequencing used immunoSEQ multiplex PCR; TCRdb keeps in-frame clones, though not all of them. This sample has 70,000 to 100,000 clones; 90% to 95% occur once, and the top ten carry 3.1%. The source material was peripheral blood, sampled 28 days after the second AZD1222 dose. The chain carries TRBV27 and TRBJ1-5, with D unresolved. The clonotype was recovered from an adult who received the AZD1222 COVID-19 vaccine. The DNA for the CDR3 is TGTGCCAGCAGTTCCCGGAAGTGGGCTCAGCCCCAGCATTTT. This sequence encodes CASSSRKWAQPQHF.